This record covers a single T cell receptor (beta chain). This record comes from a study of immune characterization of retroperitoneal liposarcoma. CDR3 length equals 14 residues. Germline CDR1 and CDR2: WSHSY and SAAADI. V gave up 7 bases and J gave up 4 bases; unmatched junction bases: 4. Using its own MiXCR run on the PCR reads, TCRdb lists one record per CDR3 protein. The sample includes approximately 7,800 distinct CDR3 sequences, over 40% of them seen just once. The rearrangement links TRBV10-2 to TRBJ2-1; 10 bases are a match to TRBD2. The receptor's source is a male donor with retroperitoneal liposarcoma. The sequencing sample was made of tumor tissue. This CDR3 reads CASKRAGGYNEQFF. The CDR3 nucleotides read TGCGCCAGCAAGCGAGCGGGGGGGTACAATGAGCAGTTCTTC.